This T cell receptor (beta chain) was found in a study of PD-1 blockade in classical Hodgkin lymphoma. This clone occurred once. Every patient relapsed after autologous stem cell transplantation, and brentuximab vedotin exposure varied. Some clones are missing from TCRdb's copy, which holds only in-frame ones; the method was immunoSEQ multiplex PCR. This table has approximately 80,000 clones, approximately 91% appearing once. Trimming cost V 3 bases and J 9 bases; bases outside gene matches: 11. The CDR3 length is 16 residues. The germline CDR1 and CDR2 sequences are LGHNA and YNFKEQ. The sequencing used peripheral blood mononuclear cells (PBMCs), collected at baseline. The source of this sequence is a human donor with classical Hodgkin lymphoma. This sequence joins TRBV4-2 and TRBJ1-6, with 7 bases aligning to TRBD1. CDR3 region: CASSHPGRGNGSPLHF. CDR3 sequence (DNA): TGTGCCAGCAGCCACCCTGGCAGGGGGAATGGTTCACCCCTCCACTTT.